This T cell receptor (beta chain) was identified during a study of CD8+CD57+ T cells in acquired aplastic anemia (dated by TCRdb to the late 2010s). Turning to the overall study: A mean of about 3.2 ug of DNA, ranging from roughly 0.2 to 30 ug, was extracted from sorted CD4+ and CD8+ cells. A CD8+CD57+ expansion meant a frequency higher than the mean frequency seen in healthy subjects. General findings and caveats noted by the study authors: Patients and healthy controls showed no significant difference in CD8+ Simpson's diversity (P=0.060). Around 30 CD8+ CDR3 sequences were shared between patients and controls but appeared highly expressed in patients and within their immunodominant clones.

For this clonotype: Its antigen remains unidentified. Base-call qualities are not available, and no considerably larger clone is one nucleotide away.

TCR beta VDJ combination and CDR3 sequence profiling used genomic DNA as the template. An Illumina HiSeq 2000 was used for TCR repertoire sequencing. The published analysis was carried out like this. TRBV/TRBJ rearrangement plots, CDR3 size and DJ length profiles, and Simpson's diversity index were used to assess repertoires. Whichever DNA sequence was most abundant in the deep sequencing data was defined as the immunodominant clone. CDR3 amino acid sequences were screened for sharing across subjects and were compared with published repertoires and the VDJdb database. TCRdb trimmed public reads at Q25 via fastp, called clones via MiXCR and kept in-frame beta chains. For every CDR3 protein sequence, its rows merge into one entry that carries the most common genes and DNA. Clone size and V and J calls follow TCRdb, not the original study. This sample is represented by 160,000 or so distinct CDR3 sequences; 47% of them were singletons. Jointly, the top ten make up roughly 2.8% of the sample.

The CDR3 covers 13 residues, taking in both the cysteine and the phenylalanine. Just CDR3 DNA is preserved here, 39 bases in frame from base 1. Unmatched junction bases come to 0, with V trimmed by 1 base and J by 6 bases. CDR1 KGHDR and CDR2 SFDVKD were looked up in the germline V gene. Expansion of CD8+CD57+ cells had been shown by flow cytometry in the patients chosen for sequencing. Every patient had severe acquired aplastic anemia, diagnosed using the International Study of Aplastic Anemia and Agranulocytosis and Camitta criteria. No patient had received any therapy when blood was sampled. In the study, sorted CD4+ and CD8+ blood T cells from patients with severe aplastic anemia and from healthy subjects underwent deep sequencing of TCR repertoires. Patients were enrolled in the USA under clinicaltrials.gov protocols 00001620, 01623167, 00001397, 00071045, 00081523 and 00961064. Ficoll-Paque density gradient centrifugation was used to isolate peripheral blood mononuclear cells. Before DNA was extracted, CD4+ and CD8+ T cells were sorted using either FACS or magnetic beads.

Sequencing was carried out using sorted CD4+, CD8+, or CD8+CD57+ T cells (not recorded which) from PBMCs. The clonotype originates from a human donor with aplastic anemia. The chain couples TRBV24-1 to TRBJ2-3, with 7 central nucleotides matching TRBD1. In nucleotide form, the sequence is TGTGCCACCAGTGATTTACAGGGGGATACGCAGTATTTT. It codes for CATSDLQGDTQYF.